This note documents a single TCR beta chain sequence. Its antigen is as yet unknown. In germline, CDR1 is LNHDA, CDR2 SQIVND (reference sequence). The J segment lost 6 bases and the V segment lost 6 bases, leaving 4 bases of the junction unmatched. The length of the CDR3 is 14 residues. The study ran its PCR with 60 Vbeta and 13 Jbeta primers. Using immunoSEQ multiplex PCR, the repertoire was profiled, and TCRdb retains in-frame clones only, with some absent. The sample has about 150,000 clones; nearly 80% are singletons. This sample is drawn from a study of cytomegalovirus exposure and HLA in healthy donors. Study as a whole: HLA-typed donors were the source of around 87 million unique TCRs, which an early data release held.

Study observations and caveats: It was reportedly the case that the classifier diagnosed cytomegalovirus status with high specificity and sensitivity. Immune exposure information comprised only CMV serostatus.

The clonotype was recovered from a young man in good health and CMV-seronegative. The material sequenced was PBMCs. This chain links TRBV19 with TRBJ1-5, with 11 bases that match TRBD1. The CDR3 coding sequence is TGTGCCAGTAGCGGGACAGGGGGAAGTCAGCCCCAGCATTTT. It specifies CASSGTGGSQPQHF. Using reference TRBV19 and TRBJ1-5 for the parts outside the CDR3, the full variable domain is DGGITQSPKYLFRKEGQNVTLSCEQNLNHDAMYWYRQDPGQGLRLIYYSQIVNDFQKGDIAEGYSVSREKKESFPLTVTSAQKNPTAFYLCASSGTGGSQPQHFGDGTRLSIL.